This T cell receptor beta chain is from a study of blood T cell repertoires in COVID-19. This clone has only one observation. Profiled with immunoSEQ multiplex PCR; TCRdb holds only in-frame clones, not every one. The sample lists under 300,000 clones, approximately 80% occurring once. The CDR3 runs to 12 residues. The V end lost 3 bases, the J end lost 7 bases, and 9 bases lay between the germline ends. Germline assignment: CDR1 LGHDT and CDR2 YNNKEL (reference sequence). The TCR comes from a woman of 80 years or more with active or convalescent COVID-19. V is TRBV3-1 (or the pseudogene TRBV3-2) and J is TRBJ1-1; D remains unclear. The sample was peripheral blood. CDR3 loop: CASSHYSFEAFF. As DNA, the CDR3 is TGTGCCAGCAGCCACTATTCCTTTGAAGCTTTCTTT.